The 12 T cell receptor beta chains reported below all come from one sample, sequenced in a study of T cells in Graves' hyperthyroidism and ophthalmopathy. The TCR beta CDR3 regions underwent amplification using RNA transcripts as the source. HTBI primers were used for first-round RT-PCR of the TCR CDR3. MiXCR, applied by TCRdb to the multiplex PCR reads, yields one record per CDR3 protein. The repertoire holds 200,000 to 250,000 distinct CDR3 sequences, more than 20% seen once, with roughly 32% in the top ten. Sequenced input: blood. All receptors come from a middle-aged woman with Graves' ophthalmopathy.

This clonotype has a count of ten or more. The chain employs TRBV6-5 and TRBJ2-7; D remains ambiguous. Trimming pared 7 bases from V and 2 bases from J, leaving 12 bases between. The CDR3 is made up of 13 amino acids. Germline V lookup: CDR1 MNHEY, CDR2 SVGAGI. CDR3 residues: CASTITQTYEQYF. DNA for the CDR3: TGTGCCAGCACTATAACACAGACCTACGAGCAGTACTTC.

In its sample, this clonotype was seen many times. The rearrangement uses TRBV28 and TRBJ1-1; D possibly corresponds to TRBD1 (5 bases). This CDR3 spans 16 amino acids. Per the germline V gene, CDR1 is MDHEN and CDR2 is SYDVKM. Trimming took off 5 bases at V and 4 bases at J, with 20 bases between the two ends. CDR3 loop: CASSPTEGIGGTEAFF. CDR3 in DNA: TGTGCCAGCAGTCCCACGGAGGGGATCGGGGGCACTGAAGCTTTCTTT.

The chain combines TRBV30 with TRBJ2-4; 7 bases map to TRBD2. V dropped 1 base and J dropped 0; count of bases not matched to a gene: 3. Germline CDR1 is GTSNPN and CDR2 is SVGIG (reference sequence). This CDR3 is 15 amino acids long. CDR3 nucleotides: TGTGCCTGGAGTGGGGAGGGGCTAGCCAAAAACATTCAGTACTTC. Translating it yields CAWSGEGLAKNIQYF.

This clonotype was counted at least ten times. The genes are TRBV30 and TRBJ2-7; 8 nucleotides agree with TRBD1. In germline, CDR1 is GTSNPN, CDR2 SVGIG (reference sequence). The CDR3 has 13 residues. Losses at the gene ends were 5 bases for V and 3 bases for J; bases not matched to a gene: 6. The CDR3: CAWGTGRYYEQYF. The DNA of the CDR3 is TGTGCCTGGGGGACAGGAAGATACTACGAGCAGTACTTC.

The table lists this clonotype with many counts. The chain couples TRBV6-2 or TRBV6-3 to TRBJ1-1; 7 positions match TRBD1. CDR3 size: 15 residues. The V and J ends lost 2 bases and 10 bases, in that order; junction bases with no gene match: 13. The germline V gene has CDR1 MNHEY and CDR2 SVGEGT. CDR3 in DNA: TGTGCCAGCAGTTACCGACAGACAGGGAGGTCATCAGCTTTCTTT. Protein sequence: CASSYRQTGRSSAFF.

This clonotype has at least ten counts. The genes are TRBV19 and TRBJ1-2, with D possibly TRBD1 on 5 matching bases. The CDR3 is made up of 12 amino acids. Germline CDR1 reads LNHDA; CDR2 reads SQIVND (reference sequence). V lost 8 bases and J 4 bases, leaving 11 bases between the germline ends. CDR3: CASLHRPYGYTF. Written as DNA, the CDR3 is TGTGCCAGTTTACACAGGCCCTATGGCTACACCTTC.

V and J are TRBV30 and TRBJ2-7, with 10 bases lining up with TRBD1. This CDR3 has 14 amino acids. Losses at the gene ends were 3 bases for V and 7 bases for J; bases not matched to a gene: 9. The germline V gene encodes CDR1 GTSNPN and CDR2 SVGIG (reference sequence). The CDR3 DNA reads as TGTGCCTGGAGGGCCGGGACAGGGGTCTTGGAGCAGTACTTC. Protein product: CAWRAGTGVLEQYF. The full variable domain, its missing parts supplied by reference TRBV30 and TRBJ2-7, is SQTIHQWPATLVQPVGSPLSLECTVEGTSNPNLYWYRQAAGRGLQLLFYSVGIGQISSEVPQNLSASRPQDRQFILSSKKLLLSDSGFYLCAWRAGTGVLEQYFGPGTRLTVT.

This clonotype was seen many times. The rearrangement joins TRBV7-8 to TRBJ2-7; TRBD1 matches at 7 bases. CDR3 length equals 15 residues. In germline, CDR1 is SGHVS, CDR2 FQNEAQ. After removal of 5 bases from V and 2 bases from J, the junction contained 9 bases not matched to a gene. CDR3 residues: CASSQSTGKAYEQYF. The CDR3 DNA reads as TGTGCCAGCAGCCAGTCGACAGGGAAAGCCTACGAGCAGTACTTC.

Note on this clonotype: The junction and the germline gene differ at one end; a read error may be behind it. The genes are TRBV7-2 and TRBJ2-2, with D perhaps TRBD2 (5 bases). Looked up from germline, CDR1 is SGHTA and CDR2 is FQGNSA. The CDR3 spans 16 residues. The CDR3 nucleotides read TGTGCCAGCAGCCTAGCCTCGGGGAGTCACACCGGGGAGCTGTTTTTT. Amino acid sequence: CASSLASGSHTGELFF.

This clonotype was detected ten times or more. The rearrangement joins TRBV20-1 to TRBJ2-2, with 12 bases fitting TRBD2. Germline V gene data show CDR1 as DFQATT and CDR2 as SNEGSKA (reference sequence). V was pared by 7 bases and J by 7 bases, with 7 bases of the junction left unmatched. The CDR3 sequence is 14 residues long. CDR3 loop: CSVETSGSGGELFF. CDR3 nucleotides: TGCAGTGTTGAGACTAGCGGGAGTGGCGGGGAGCTGTTTTTT.

This clonotype was seen ten or more times. The CDR3 nucleotides are TGTGCCAGCGGGGACTCCTCCTACGAGCAGTACTTC. Translating it yields CASGDSSYEQYF. This chain joins TRBV6-1 and TRBJ2-7; possible D gene TRBD2, 6 bases. V was trimmed by 8 bases and J by 0 bases, leaving 8 bases between them. CDR1 is MNHNS and CDR2 is SASEGT in the germline V gene. CDR3 length equals 12 residues.

This chain uses TRBV6-1 with TRBJ2-7, with D unclear. Between the trimmed V and J ends, which lost 4 bases and 3 bases, there was a span of 13 bases. Germline assignment: CDR1 MNHNS and CDR2 SASEGT. This CDR3 is built from 14 residues. CDR3 loop: CASSVMHKGYEQYF. Here the CDR3 DNA reads TGTGCCAGCAGTGTCATGCATAAGGGCTACGAGCAGTACTTC.